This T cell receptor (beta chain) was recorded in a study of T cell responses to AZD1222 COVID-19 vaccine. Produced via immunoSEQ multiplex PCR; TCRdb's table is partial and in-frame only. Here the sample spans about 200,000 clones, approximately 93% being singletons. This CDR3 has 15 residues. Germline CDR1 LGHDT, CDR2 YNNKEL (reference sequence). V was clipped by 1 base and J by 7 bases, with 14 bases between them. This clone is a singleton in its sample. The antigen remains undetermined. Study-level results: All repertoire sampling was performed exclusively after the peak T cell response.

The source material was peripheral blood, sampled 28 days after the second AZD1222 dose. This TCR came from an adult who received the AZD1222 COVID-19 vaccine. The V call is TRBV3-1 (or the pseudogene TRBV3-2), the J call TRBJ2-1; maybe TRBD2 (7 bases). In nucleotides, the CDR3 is TGTGCCAGCAGCCAAGTGCGCGGGGGCAGTAATGAGCAGTTCTTC. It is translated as CASSQVRGGSNEQFF.